This T cell receptor beta chain is drawn from a study of vaccination effects on CD4 cells after COVID-19. Here immunoSEQ multiplex PCR was the method, and the copy in TCRdb shows in-frame clones only, minus some. The table has 45,000 or so clones, about three quarters seen once. Germline CDR1 MNHEY, CDR2 SVGAGI. V lost 8 bases, J lost 4 bases, and 14 bases lay in between. The CDR3 is 13 residues long. Subsequent to a culture period of 10 days, CD4+ T cells were isolated. Of the BNT162b2 and mRNA-1273 vaccines, participants received two doses of one or the other. No vaccinee had earlier SARS-CoV-2 infection, and nucleocapsid antibodies were negative. Days 3 and 7 saw half the medium replaced with IL-2 medium. Turning to this clone: Its antigen is undetermined.

The chain links TRBV6-5 to TRBJ2-5; D uncertain. This sequence was found in a human donor who received a COVID-19 vaccine. The specimen comprised CD4+ T cells from PBMCs cultured without peptide, sampled after COVID-19 vaccination. The CDR3 bases are TGTGCCAGCCTTCGGACCTTAAGAGAGACCCAGTACTTC. Translating gives CASLRTLRETQYF.